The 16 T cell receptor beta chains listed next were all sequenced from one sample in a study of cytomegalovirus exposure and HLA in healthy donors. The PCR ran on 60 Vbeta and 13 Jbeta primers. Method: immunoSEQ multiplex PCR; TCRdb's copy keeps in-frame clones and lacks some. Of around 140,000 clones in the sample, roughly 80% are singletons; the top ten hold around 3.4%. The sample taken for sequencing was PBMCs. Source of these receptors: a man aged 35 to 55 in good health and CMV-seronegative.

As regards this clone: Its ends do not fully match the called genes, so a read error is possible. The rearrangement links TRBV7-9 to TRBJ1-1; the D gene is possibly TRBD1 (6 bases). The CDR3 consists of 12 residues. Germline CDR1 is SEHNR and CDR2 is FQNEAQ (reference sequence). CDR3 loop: CSSSLQGTEAFF. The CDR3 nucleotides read TGTTCCAGCAGCTTACAGGGCACTGAAGCTTTCTTT.

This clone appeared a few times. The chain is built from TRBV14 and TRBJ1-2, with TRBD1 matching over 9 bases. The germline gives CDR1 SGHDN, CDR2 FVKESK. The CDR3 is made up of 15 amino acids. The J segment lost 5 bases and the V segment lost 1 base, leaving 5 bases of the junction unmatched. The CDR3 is CASSQAIGTGYGYTF. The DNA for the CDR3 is TGTGCCAGCAGCCAAGCTATAGGGACAGGGTATGGCTACACCTTC.

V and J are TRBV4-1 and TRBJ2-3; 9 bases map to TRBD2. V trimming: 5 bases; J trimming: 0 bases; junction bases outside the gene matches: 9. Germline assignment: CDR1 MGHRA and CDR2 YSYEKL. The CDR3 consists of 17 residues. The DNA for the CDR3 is TGCGCCAGCAGCGAGCGGAGCGGGGGGTCTAGCACAGATACGCAGTATTTT. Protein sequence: CASSERSGGSSTDTQYF.

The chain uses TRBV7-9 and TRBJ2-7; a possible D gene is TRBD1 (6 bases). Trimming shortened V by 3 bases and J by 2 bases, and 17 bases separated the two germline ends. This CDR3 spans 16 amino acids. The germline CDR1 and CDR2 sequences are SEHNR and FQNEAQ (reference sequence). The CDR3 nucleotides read TGTGCCAGCAGCTTGAGTTCGGGACACTGGACCTACGAGCAGTACTTC. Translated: CASSLSSGHWTYEQYF. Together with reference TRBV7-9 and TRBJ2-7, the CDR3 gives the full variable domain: DTGVSQNPRHKITKRGQNVTFRCDPISEHNRLYWYRQTLGQGPEFLTYFQNEAQLEKSRLLSDRFSAERPKGSFSTLEIQRTEQGDSAMYLCASSLSSGHWTYEQYFGPGTRLTVT.

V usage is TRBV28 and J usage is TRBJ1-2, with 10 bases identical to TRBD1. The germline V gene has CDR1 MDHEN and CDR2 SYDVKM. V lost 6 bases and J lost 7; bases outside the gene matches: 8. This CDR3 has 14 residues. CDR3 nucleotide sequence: TGTGCCAGCAGCCCCGGGACAGGGGTTTGTGGCTACACCTTC. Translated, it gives CASSPGTGVCGYTF.

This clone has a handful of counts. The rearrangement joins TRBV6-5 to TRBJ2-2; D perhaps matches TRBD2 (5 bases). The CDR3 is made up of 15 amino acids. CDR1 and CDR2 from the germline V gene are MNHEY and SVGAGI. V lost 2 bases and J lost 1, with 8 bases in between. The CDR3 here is CASSYEGRNTGELFF. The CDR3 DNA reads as TGTGCCAGCAGTTACGAGGGTCGGAACACCGGGGAGCTGTTTTTT.

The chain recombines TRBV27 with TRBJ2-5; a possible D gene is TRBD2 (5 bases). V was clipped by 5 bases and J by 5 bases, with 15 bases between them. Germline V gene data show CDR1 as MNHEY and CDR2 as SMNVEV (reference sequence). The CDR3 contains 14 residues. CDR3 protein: CASSARLRGETQYF. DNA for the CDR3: TGTGCCAGCAGTGCCCGGCTGCGCGGGGAGACCCAGTACTTC.

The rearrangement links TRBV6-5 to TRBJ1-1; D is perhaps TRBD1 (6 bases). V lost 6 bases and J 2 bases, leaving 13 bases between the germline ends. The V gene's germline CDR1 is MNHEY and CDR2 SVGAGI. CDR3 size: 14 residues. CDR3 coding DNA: TGTGCCAGCAGACCGGACAGCTTAAACACTGAAGCTTTCTTT. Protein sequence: CASRPDSLNTEAFF.

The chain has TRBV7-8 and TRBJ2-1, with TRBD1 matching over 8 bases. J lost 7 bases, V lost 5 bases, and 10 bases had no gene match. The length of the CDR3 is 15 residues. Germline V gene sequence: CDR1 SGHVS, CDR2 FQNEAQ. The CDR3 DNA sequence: TGTGCCAGCAGCGAATACCGGACAGGGACGAATGAGCAGTTCTTC. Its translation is CASSEYRTGTNEQFF.

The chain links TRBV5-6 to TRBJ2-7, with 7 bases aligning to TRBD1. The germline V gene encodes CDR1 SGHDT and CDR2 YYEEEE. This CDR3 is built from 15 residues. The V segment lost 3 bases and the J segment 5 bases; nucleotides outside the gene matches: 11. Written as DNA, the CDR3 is TGTGCCAGCAGCTCAAAGGCCGACAGGGCCGACGAGCAGTACTTC. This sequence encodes CASSSKADRADEQYF.

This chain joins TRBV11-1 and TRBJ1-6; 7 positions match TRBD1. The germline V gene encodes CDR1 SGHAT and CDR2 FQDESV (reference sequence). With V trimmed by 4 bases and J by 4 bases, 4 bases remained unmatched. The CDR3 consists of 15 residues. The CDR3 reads CASSSRQGYNSPLHF. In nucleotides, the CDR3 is TGTGCCAGCAGCTCCAGACAGGGTTATAATTCACCCCTCCACTTT.

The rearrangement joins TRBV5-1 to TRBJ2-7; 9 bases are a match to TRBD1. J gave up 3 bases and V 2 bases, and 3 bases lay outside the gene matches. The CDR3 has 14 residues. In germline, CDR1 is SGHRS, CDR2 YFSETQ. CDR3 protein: CASSLQGANYEQYF. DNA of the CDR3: TGCGCCAGCAGCTTACAGGGGGCTAACTACGAGCAGTACTTC.

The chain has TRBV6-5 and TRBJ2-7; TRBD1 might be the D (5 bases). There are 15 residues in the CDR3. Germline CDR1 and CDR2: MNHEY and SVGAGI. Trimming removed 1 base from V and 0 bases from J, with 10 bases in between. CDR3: CASSYYSDSSYEQYF. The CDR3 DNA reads TGTGCCAGCAGTTACTATTCAGACAGCTCCTACGAGCAGTACTTC.

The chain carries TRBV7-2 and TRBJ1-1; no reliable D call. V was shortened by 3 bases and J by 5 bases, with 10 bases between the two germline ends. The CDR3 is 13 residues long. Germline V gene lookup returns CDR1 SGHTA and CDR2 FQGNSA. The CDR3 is CASSLRSGTEAFF. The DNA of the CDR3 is TGTGCCAGCAGCTTGCGCAGCGGGACTGAAGCTTTCTTT.

CDR3 sequence: CASSQETLSLLEQFF. Here the CDR3 DNA reads TGCGCCAGCAGCCAAGAAACTTTGTCACTACTTGAGCAGTTCTTC. V gene TRBV4-1 combines with J gene TRBJ2-1; D uncertain. Trimming took off 0 bases at V and 9 bases at J, with 15 bases between the two ends. CDR1 is MGHRA, CDR2 YSYEKL, per germline. The CDR3 spans 15 residues.

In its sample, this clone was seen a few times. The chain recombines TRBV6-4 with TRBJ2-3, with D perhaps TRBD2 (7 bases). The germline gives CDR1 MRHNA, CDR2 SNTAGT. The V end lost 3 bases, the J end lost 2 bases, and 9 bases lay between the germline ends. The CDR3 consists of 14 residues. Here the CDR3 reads CASSDGGATDTQYF. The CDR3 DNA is TGTGCCAGCAGTGATGGGGGGGCCACAGATACGCAGTATTTT.